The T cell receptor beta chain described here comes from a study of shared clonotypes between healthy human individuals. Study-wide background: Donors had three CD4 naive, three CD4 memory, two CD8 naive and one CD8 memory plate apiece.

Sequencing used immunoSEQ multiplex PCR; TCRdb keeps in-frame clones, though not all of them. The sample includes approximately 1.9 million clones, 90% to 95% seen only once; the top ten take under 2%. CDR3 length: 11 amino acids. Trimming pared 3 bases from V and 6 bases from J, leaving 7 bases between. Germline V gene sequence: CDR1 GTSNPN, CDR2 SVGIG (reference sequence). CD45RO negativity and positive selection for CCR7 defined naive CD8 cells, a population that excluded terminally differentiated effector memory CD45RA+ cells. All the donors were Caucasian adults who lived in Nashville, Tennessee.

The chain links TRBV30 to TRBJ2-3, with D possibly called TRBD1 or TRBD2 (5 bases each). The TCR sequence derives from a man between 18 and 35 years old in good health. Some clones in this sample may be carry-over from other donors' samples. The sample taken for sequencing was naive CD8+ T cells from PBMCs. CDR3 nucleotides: TGTGCCTGGAGAGAGGGGGATACGCAGTATTTT. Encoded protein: CAWREGDTQYF.